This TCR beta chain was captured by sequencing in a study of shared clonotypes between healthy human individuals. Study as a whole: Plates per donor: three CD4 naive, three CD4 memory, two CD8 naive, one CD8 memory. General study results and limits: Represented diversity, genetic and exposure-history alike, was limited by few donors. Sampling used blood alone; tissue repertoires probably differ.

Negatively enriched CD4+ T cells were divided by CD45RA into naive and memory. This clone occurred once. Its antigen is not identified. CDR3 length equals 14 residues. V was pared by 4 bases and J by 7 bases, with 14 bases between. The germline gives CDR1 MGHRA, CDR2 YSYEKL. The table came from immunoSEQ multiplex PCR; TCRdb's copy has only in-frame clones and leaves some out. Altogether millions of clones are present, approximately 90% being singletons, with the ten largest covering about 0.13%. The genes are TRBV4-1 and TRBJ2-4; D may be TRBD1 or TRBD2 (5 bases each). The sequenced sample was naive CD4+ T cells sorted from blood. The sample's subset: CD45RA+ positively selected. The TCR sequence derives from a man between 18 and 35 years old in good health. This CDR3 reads CASSPRTEGNIQYF. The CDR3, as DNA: TGCGCCAGCAGCCCCCGGACCGAGGGGAACATTCAGTACTTC.